This TCR beta chain stems from a study of blood T cells in healthy people across ages. The CDR3 spans 17 residues. The V gene end was trimmed by 1 base and the J gene end by 0 bases; junction bases not matched to a gene: 11. The germline gives CDR1 DFQATT, CDR2 SNEGSKA (reference sequence). Whenever a sample was processed, at least 6.5 million PBMCs were isolated. Together with a sample-barcoded 5' primer, a J-beta primer mix was included in a second PCR lasting about 6 to 11 cycles. Every cDNA was tagged by a template-switch adaptor with 12 random nucleotides. TCRdb reprocessed the 5' RACE reads via MiXCR and lists one record per CDR3 protein. The sample shows more than 1 million distinct CDR3 sequences, around 43% of them seen only once.

The receptor comes from a woman aged 60 to 75 in good health. The J gene is TRBJ2-7, the V gene TRBV20-1; 8 bases are shared with TRBD2. Material: blood. For the CDR3, the DNA is TGCAGTGCTAGAGGGGCGGGGGGCGACATCCTCTCCTACGAGCAGTACTTC. Amino acids: CSARGAGGDILSYEQYF.